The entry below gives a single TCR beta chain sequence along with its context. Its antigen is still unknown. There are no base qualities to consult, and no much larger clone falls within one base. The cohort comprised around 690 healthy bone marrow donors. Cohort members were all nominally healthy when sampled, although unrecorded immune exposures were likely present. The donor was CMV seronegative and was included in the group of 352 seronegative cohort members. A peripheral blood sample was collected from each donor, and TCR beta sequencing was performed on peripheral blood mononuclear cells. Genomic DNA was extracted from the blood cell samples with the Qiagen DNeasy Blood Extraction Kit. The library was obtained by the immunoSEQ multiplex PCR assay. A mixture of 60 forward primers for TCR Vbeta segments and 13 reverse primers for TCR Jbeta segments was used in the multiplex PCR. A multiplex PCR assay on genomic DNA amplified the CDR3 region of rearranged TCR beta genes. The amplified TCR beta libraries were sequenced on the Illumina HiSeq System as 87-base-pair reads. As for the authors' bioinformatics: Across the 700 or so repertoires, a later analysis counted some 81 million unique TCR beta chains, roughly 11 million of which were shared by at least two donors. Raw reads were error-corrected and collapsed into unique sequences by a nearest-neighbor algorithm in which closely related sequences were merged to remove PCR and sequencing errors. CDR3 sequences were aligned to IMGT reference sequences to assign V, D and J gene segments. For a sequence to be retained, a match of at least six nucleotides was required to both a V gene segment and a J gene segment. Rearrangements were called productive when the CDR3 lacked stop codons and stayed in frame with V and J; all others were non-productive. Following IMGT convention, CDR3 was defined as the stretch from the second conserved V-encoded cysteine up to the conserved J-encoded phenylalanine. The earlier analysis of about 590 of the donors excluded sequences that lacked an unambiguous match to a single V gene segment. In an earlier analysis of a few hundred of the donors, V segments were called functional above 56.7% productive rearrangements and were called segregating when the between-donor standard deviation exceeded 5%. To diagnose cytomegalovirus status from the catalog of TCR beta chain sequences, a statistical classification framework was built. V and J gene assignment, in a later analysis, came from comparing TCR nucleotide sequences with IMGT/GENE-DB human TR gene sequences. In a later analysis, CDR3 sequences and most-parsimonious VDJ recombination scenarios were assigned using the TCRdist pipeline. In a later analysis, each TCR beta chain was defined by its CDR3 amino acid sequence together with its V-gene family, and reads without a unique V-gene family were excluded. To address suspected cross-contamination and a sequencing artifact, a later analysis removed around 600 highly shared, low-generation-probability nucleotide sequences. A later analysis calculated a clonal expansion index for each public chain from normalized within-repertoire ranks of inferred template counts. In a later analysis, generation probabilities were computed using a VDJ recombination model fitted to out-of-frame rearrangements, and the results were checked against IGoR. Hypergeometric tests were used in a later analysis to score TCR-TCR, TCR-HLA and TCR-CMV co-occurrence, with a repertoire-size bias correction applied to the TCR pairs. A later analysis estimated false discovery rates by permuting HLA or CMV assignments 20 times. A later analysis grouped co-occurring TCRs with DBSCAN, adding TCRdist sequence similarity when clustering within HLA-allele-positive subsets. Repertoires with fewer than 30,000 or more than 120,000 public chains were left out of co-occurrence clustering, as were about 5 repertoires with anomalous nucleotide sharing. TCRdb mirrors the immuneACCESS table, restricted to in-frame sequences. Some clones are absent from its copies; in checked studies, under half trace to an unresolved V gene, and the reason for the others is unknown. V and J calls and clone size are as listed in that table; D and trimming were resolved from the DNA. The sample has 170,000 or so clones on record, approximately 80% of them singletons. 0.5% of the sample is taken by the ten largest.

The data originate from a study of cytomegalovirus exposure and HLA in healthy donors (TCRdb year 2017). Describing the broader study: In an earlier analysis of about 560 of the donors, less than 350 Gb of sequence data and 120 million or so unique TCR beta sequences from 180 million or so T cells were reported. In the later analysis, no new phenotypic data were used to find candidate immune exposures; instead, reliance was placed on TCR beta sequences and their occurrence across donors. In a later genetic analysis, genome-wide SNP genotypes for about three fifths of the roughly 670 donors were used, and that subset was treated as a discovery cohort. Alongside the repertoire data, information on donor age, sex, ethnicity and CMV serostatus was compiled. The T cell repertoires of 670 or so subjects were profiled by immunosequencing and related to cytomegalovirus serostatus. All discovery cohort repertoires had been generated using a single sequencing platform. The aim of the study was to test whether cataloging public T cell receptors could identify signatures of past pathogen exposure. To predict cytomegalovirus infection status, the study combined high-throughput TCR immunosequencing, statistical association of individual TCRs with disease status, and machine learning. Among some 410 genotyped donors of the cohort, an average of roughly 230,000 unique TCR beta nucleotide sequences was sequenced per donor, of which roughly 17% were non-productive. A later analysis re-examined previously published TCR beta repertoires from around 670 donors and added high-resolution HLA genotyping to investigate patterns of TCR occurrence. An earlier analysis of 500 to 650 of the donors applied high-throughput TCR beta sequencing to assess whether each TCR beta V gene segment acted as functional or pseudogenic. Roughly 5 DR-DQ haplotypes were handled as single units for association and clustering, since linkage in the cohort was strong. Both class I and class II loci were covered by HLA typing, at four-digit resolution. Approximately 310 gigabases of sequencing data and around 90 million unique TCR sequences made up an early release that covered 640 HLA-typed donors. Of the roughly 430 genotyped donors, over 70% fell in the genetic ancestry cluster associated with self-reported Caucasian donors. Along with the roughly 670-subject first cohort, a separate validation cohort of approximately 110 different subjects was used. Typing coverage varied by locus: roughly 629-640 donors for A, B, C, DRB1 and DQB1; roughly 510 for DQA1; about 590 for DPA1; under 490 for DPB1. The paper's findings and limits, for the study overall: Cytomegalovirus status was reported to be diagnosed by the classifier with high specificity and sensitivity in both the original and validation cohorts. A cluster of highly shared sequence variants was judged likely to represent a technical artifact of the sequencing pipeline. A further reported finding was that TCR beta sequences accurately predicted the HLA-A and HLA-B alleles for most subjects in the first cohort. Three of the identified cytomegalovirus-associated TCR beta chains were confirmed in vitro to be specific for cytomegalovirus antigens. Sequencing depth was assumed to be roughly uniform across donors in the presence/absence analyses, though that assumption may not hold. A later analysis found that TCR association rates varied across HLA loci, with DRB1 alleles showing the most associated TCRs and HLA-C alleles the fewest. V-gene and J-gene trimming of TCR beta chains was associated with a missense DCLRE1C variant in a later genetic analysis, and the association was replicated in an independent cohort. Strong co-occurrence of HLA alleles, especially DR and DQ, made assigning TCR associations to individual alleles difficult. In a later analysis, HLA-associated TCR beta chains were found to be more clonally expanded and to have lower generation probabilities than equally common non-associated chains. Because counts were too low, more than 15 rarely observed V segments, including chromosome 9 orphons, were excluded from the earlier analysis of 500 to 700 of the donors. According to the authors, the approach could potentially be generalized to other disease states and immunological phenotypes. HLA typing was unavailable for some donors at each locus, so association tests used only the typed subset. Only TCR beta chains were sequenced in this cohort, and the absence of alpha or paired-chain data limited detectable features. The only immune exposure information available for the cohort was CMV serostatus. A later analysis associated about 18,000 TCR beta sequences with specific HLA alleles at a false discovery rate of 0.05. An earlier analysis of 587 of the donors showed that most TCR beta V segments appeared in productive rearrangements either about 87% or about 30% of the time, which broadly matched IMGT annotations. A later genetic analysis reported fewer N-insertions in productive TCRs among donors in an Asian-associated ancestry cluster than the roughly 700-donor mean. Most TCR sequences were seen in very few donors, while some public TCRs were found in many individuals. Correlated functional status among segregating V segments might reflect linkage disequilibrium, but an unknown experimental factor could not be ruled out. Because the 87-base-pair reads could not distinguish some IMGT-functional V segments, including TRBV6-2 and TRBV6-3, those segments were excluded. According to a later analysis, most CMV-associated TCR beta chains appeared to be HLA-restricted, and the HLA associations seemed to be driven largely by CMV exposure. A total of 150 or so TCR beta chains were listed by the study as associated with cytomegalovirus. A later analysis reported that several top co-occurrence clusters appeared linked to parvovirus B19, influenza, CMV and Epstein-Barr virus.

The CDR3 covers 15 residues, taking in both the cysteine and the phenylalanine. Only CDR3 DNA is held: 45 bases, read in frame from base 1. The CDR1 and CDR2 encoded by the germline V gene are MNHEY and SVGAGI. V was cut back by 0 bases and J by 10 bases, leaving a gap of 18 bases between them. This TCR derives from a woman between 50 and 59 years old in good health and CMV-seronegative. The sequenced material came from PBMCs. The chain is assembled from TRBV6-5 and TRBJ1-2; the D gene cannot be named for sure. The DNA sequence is TGTGCCAGCAGTTACTCCGGTGCCCAGCGGAGGTACTACACCTTC. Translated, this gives CASSYSGAQRRYYTF.